These 19 T cell receptor beta chains were sequenced from one sample in a study of early T cells in non-severe SARS-CoV-2 infection. From the 5' RACE reads, TCRdb called clonotypes with MiXCR, one entry per CDR3 protein. In the table there are about 71,000 distinct CDR3 sequences, roughly 12% of which are singletons. The sequenced sample was whole blood, obtained at baseline. Receptor source: an adult who was a healthcare worker with PCR-confirmed SARS-CoV-2 infection or an uninfected control (not recorded which).

This chain uses TRBV6-1 with TRBJ1-2; 8 positions match TRBD1. The CDR3 covers 14 residues. The germline V gene has CDR1 MNHNS and CDR2 SASEGT. With 6 bases clipped from V and 4 bases from J, the junction kept 7 bases outside the gene matches. The CDR3 region is CASSAGQEPYGYTF. DNA of the CDR3: TGTGCCAGCAGCGCGGGACAGGAGCCCTATGGCTACACCTTC.

This clonotype was counted between two and nine times. The rearrangement links TRBV20-1 to TRBJ2-4, with 8 nucleotides matching TRBD2. CDR1 and CDR2 from the germline V gene are DFQATT and SNEGSKA (reference sequence). Trimming took 3 bases from V and 3 from J; bases not matched to a gene: 4. The CDR3 covers 14 residues. The CDR3 DNA reads as TGCAGTGCTAGCGGGGGGGCTGACAAAAACATTCAGTACTTC. Amino acids: CSASGGADKNIQYF.

The chain employs TRBV19 and TRBJ2-3, with D possibly TRBD2 on 5 matching bases. V lost 4 bases to trimming and J lost 0 bases, with 11 bases between them. Germline V gene lookup returns CDR1 LNHDA and CDR2 SQIVND (reference sequence). This CDR3 has 15 residues. CDR3 in DNA: TGTGCCAGTAGTAGAGGGTCCTTTAGCACAGATACGCAGTATTTT. Encoded protein: CASSRGSFSTDTQYF.

This clonotype was seen ten or more times. V gene TRBV6-6 combines with J gene TRBJ2-3; 7 bases line up with TRBD2. The CDR3 runs to 14 residues. The V and J ends lost 6 bases and 4 bases, in that order; junction bases with no gene match: 7. Germline loops: CDR1 MNHNY, CDR2 SVGAGI (reference sequence). The CDR3 spells CASRSRGDADTQYF. CDR3 DNA sequence: TGTGCCAGCAGATCTCGGGGGGATGCAGATACGCAGTATTTT.

With respect to this clonotype: The CDR3 end shows no conserved phenylalanine or tryptophan, and so a read error is likely. This chain connects TRBV2 to TRBJ2-2; D is possibly TRBD2 (6 bases). The CDR3 spans 14 residues. Trimming removed 4 bases from V and 6 bases from J, with 12 bases in between. Germline V lookup: CDR1 SNHLY, CDR2 FYNNEI. Here the CDR3 DNA reads TGTGCCAGCAGTGTGTTGGGGGGACCCGGGGAGCTGTTTTCT. This encodes CASSVLGGPGELFS.

The sample holds a few counts of this clonotype. This chain connects TRBV6-4 to TRBJ1-1; D is uncertain. V lost 4 bases and J 1 base, leaving 10 bases between the germline ends. The CDR3 loop spans 14 amino acids. Germline V gives CDR1 MRHNA, CDR2 SNTAGT. Here the CDR3 DNA reads TGTGCCAGCAGTGTGAGGCATGGGAACACTGAAGCTTTCTTT. It is translated as CASSVRHGNTEAFF.

This clonotype occurred many times. V usage is TRBV20-1 and J usage is TRBJ1-5; 7 bases match TRBD1. Germline CDR1 and CDR2: DFQATT and SNEGSKA (reference sequence). The CDR3 has 14 residues. The V segment lost 3 bases and the J segment 5 bases; nucleotides outside the gene matches: 7. CDR3 coding DNA: TGCAGTGCTAGTTCGACAGGGATGGATCAGCCCCAGCATTTT. It is translated as CSASSTGMDQPQHF.

In this sample, this clonotype turned up many times. This chain connects TRBV28 to TRBJ2-4; D is ambiguous. Between the trimmed V and J ends, which lost 10 bases and 3 bases, there was a span of 22 bases. The CDR3 loop spans 16 amino acids. The germline V gene encodes CDR1 MDHEN and CDR2 SYDVKM. The CDR3: CATLARLGKDKNIQYF. DNA for the CDR3: TGTGCCACCTTGGCCCGATTAGGCAAGGACAAAAACATTCAGTACTTC.

The genes are TRBV5-5 and TRBJ1-1; 7 bases align to TRBD1. With V trimmed by 0 bases and J by 1 base, 0 bases remained unmatched. This CDR3 is built from 14 residues. CDR1 is SGHKS and CDR2 is YYEKEE in the germline V gene (reference sequence). The CDR3 nucleotides are TGTGCCAGCAGCTTGGACAGGGGGAACACTGAAGCTTTCTTT. This encodes CASSLDRGNTEAFF.

This clonotype came up a few times. V is TRBV9 and J is TRBJ2-1; the match to TRBD2 covers 11 bases. This CDR3 has 14 amino acids. Germline V gives CDR1 SGDLS, CDR2 YYNGEE. V gave up 4 bases and J gave up 8 bases; unmatched junction bases: 5. The CDR3 DNA sequence: TGTGCCAGCAGCCTTAGCGGGGGGGCCGATGAGCAGTTCTTC. Translation: CASSLSGGADEQFF.

V gene TRBV29-1 combines with J gene TRBJ2-7; D might be TRBD2 (6 bases). The CDR3 runs to 14 residues. The V gene's germline CDR1 is SQVTM and CDR2 ANQGSEA. Trimming left V 4 bases short and J 0 bases short, with 13 bases between. The CDR3: CSVVGGVSSYEQYF. CDR3 DNA sequence: TGCAGCGTTGTCGGAGGGGTGAGCTCCTACGAGCAGTACTTC.

The chain uses TRBV6-2 or TRBV6-3 and TRBJ2-5; no reliable D call. V lost 0 bases to trimming and J lost 1 base, with 9 bases between them. The germline V gene has CDR1 MNHEY and CDR2 SVGEGT. The CDR3 length is 15 residues. For the CDR3, the DNA is TGTGCCAGCAGTTACTCAACGACACCCCAAGAGACCCAGTACTTC. Protein sequence: CASSYSTTPQETQYF.

This clonotype has more than one count but fewer than ten. The rearrangement uses TRBV2 and TRBJ2-5; D is perhaps TRBD2 (5 bases). The CDR3 consists of 12 residues. The V gene's germline CDR1 is SNHLY and CDR2 FYNNEI. V lost 9 bases and J 1 base, leaving 9 bases between the germline ends. CDR3 sequence reads: CASKRIQETQYF. The CDR3 DNA reads as TGTGCCAGTAAGCGGATCCAAGAGACCCAGTACTTC. The variable domain in full, with the rest retrieved from reference TRBV2 and TRBJ2-5, is EPEVTQTPSHQVTQMGQEVILRCVPISNHLYFYWYRQILGQKVEFLVSFYNNEISEKSEIFDDQFSVERPDGSNFTLKIRSTKLEDSAMYFCASKRIQETQYFGPGTRLLVL.

The genes are TRBV5-6 and TRBJ2-1, with D perhaps assigned TRBD1 or TRBD2 (5 bases each). V lost 0 bases to trimming and J lost 4 bases, with 11 bases between them. CDR1 SGHDT and CDR2 YYEEEE come from the germline V gene. The CDR3 has 15 residues. CDR3 nucleotide sequence: TGTGCCAGCAGCTTGGGGCCGGGGCGTTACAATGAGCAGTTCTTC. Its protein is CASSLGPGRYNEQFF.

This clonotype was observed many times. The chain recombines TRBV18 with TRBJ2-1; the D is unclear. V dropped 8 bases and J dropped 6 bases, with 8 bases sitting between them. Germline-derived CDR1 and CDR2 are KGHSH and LQKENI. The CDR3 is 11 residues long. The CDR3 region is CASEIVNEQFF. The CDR3 nucleotides are TGTGCCAGCGAAATCGTCAATGAGCAGTTCTTC.

This clonotype has a handful of counts. This chain links TRBV20-1 with TRBJ1-1, with 8 bases lining up with TRBD1. Germline CDR1 reads DFQATT; CDR2 reads SNEGSKA (reference sequence). The CDR3 is 14 residues long. Unmatched junction bases numbered 8, after V lost 5 bases and J lost 3 bases. The CDR3: CSAPRQGPDTEAFF. In nucleotides, the CDR3 is TGCAGTGCTCCTCGACAGGGGCCGGACACTGAAGCTTTCTTT.

This clonotype is a singleton in its sample. The chain employs TRBV3-1 and TRBJ2-7; the D gene is possibly TRBD2 (5 bases). The CDR3 is made up of 14 amino acids. Germline V gene data show CDR1 as LGHDT and CDR2 as YNNKEL (reference sequence). The V end lost 6 bases, the J end lost 7 bases, and 19 bases lay between the germline ends. The CDR3 loop is CASSPGSVSGEQYF. The CDR3 DNA sequence: TGTGCCAGCAGTCCCGGTAGCGTCTCGGGTGAGCAGTACTTC.

This clonotype was detected ten times or more. This rearrangement joins TRBV19 to TRBJ1-5; 7 bases fit TRBD1. This CDR3 spans 14 amino acids. Germline-derived CDR1 and CDR2 are LNHDA and SQIVND (reference sequence). Germline trimming cut 2 bases from V and 3 bases from J; bases unmatched to any gene: 1. The CDR3 region has the DNA TGTGCCAGTAGTATAAGGGGGCCCAATCAGCCCCAGCATTTT. As protein: CASSIRGPNQPQHF.

This clonotype was counted many times. This rearrangement joins TRBV29-1 to TRBJ1-2; D may be TRBD1 (5 bases). Germline-derived CDR1 and CDR2 are SQVTM and ANQGSEA. This CDR3 is built from 12 residues. With 3 bases removed from V and 4 bases from J, the gap between germline ends came to 9 bases. The chain's CDR3 is CSVDGDGYGYTF. Written as DNA, the CDR3 is TGCAGCGTTGATGGGGACGGCTATGGCTACACCTTC.